Reported below is one TCR beta chain. This entry comes from a study of blood T cell repertoires in COVID-19. Overall study: Whether acute or convalescent, the COVID-19 samples came from the United States, Italy and Spain. Nucleic acid was either cDNA or gDNA, and it came from T cells, B-cell-depleted T cells, or PBMCs.

Cohort allocation depended upon clinical history that participants reported. Exposed enrollees encountered a COVID-19 case at some point within 2 weeks before study entry. Some clones are missing from TCRdb's copy, which holds only in-frame ones; the method was immunoSEQ multiplex PCR. The table lists around 400,000 clones, more than 85% of them singletons. With 1 base removed from V and 3 bases from J, the gap between germline ends came to 10 bases. The CDR3 extends over 14 amino acids. The V gene's germline CDR1 is SEHNR and CDR2 FQNEAQ (reference sequence). V is TRBV7-9 and J is TRBJ2-7, with D unclear. The specimen sequenced was PBMCs or T cells enriched from blood (not recorded which). This receptor was obtained from a middle-aged woman who had been exposed to COVID-19. The CDR3 reads CASSLGAGIYEQYF. CDR3 coding DNA: TGTGCCAGCAGCTTAGGAGCAGGAATCTACGAGCAGTACTTC.